This TCR beta chain derives from a study of identifying expanded T cells in peripheral blood. In the case of this clone: Its specificity is unknown.

During the collection period, no donor immune events like infections were recorded. Study-wide points: Technical replicates showed about 1.1 changed clones; approximately 2 weeks roughly 16; four weeks 19.

The repertoire was sequenced with immunoSEQ multiplex PCR; TCRdb's copy has only in-frame clones and lacks some. Of approximately 58,000 clones in the sample, approximately 89% were seen once. Germline CDR1 MDHEN, CDR2 SYDVKM. V was trimmed by 2 bases and J by 4 bases, leaving 11 bases between them. The CDR3 loop spans 14 amino acids. The rearrangement links TRBV28 to TRBJ1-1; D is perhaps TRBD1 (5 bases). The receptor was isolated from a person aged 18-70 years in good health. The sequenced sample was blood. As DNA, the CDR3 is TGTGCCAGCAGTTTAAGGGGCTTGGGCACTGAAGCTTTCTTT. It translates to CASSLRGLGTEAFF.